This entry lists 15 T cell receptor beta chains sequenced from one sample in a study of TIL therapy for anti-PD-1-resistant metastatic lung cancer. Sequencing used immunoSEQ v3. Only in-frame clones appear in the TCRdb table, and some are missing; sequencing was by immunoSEQ multiplex PCR. Here the sample spans 50,000 to 65,000 clones, under 75% being singletons. The time point here: pre-treatment sample, taken before nivolumab and TIL therapy. Sequenced here: blood, sampled at baseline. The receptors were gathered from a person aged 25-80 years with non-small cell lung cancer.

This clone was seen just once. The CDR3 DNA reads as TGTGCCAGCAGTGAATGGGAGAATGAGCAGTTCTTC. Its protein is CASSEWENEQFF. The chain uses TRBV2 and TRBJ2-1; D perhaps matches TRBD2 (5 bases). Trimming took off 2 bases at V and 7 bases at J, with 6 bases between the two ends. Germline-derived CDR1 and CDR2 are SNHLY and FYNNEI. CDR3 length: 12 amino acids.

The chain couples TRBV19 to TRBJ1-1, with D unresolved. V lost 4 bases, J lost 3 bases, and 9 bases lay in between. Looked up from germline, CDR1 is LNHDA and CDR2 is SQIVND (reference sequence). This CDR3 spans 13 amino acids. CDR3 residues: CASSRVQDTEAFF. For the CDR3, the DNA is TGTGCCAGTAGTAGGGTCCAGGACACTGAAGCTTTCTTT.

The CDR3 here is CASSPNAAAKEASGGYEQYF. CDR3 DNA: TGTGCCAGCAGCCCAAACGCCGCCGCTAAGGAAGCTAGCGGGGGATACGAGCAGTACTTC. The genes are TRBV7-6 and TRBJ2-7; 10 bases line up with TRBD2. J gave up 4 bases and V 5 bases, and 23 bases lay outside the gene matches. Germline CDR1 and CDR2: SGHVS and FNYEAQ. The CDR3 has 20 residues.

The chain carries TRBV30 and TRBJ1-6, with a tentative D call TRBD1 (5 bases). Trimming stripped 4 bases from V and 10 bases from J, with 23 bases between. This CDR3 comprises 16 residues. CDR1 and CDR2 from the germline V gene are GTSNPN and SVGIG (reference sequence). CDR3 residues: CAWKALSWSGDSPLHF. CDR3 nucleotide sequence: TGTGCCTGGAAGGCTCTGTCTTGGTCGGGGGACTCACCCCTCCACTTT.

The V gene is TRBV14, the J gene TRBJ2-5; tentatively, D is TRBD1 or TRBD2 (5 bases each). Trimming took off 2 bases at V and 5 bases at J, with 18 bases between the two ends. Germline V gene sequence: CDR1 SGHDN, CDR2 FVKESK. The CDR3 covers 16 residues. CDR3 region: CASSQTMGTWGETQYF. The DNA of the CDR3 is TGTGCCAGCAGCCAAACTATGGGGACCTGGGGGGAGACCCAGTACTTC.

This chain connects TRBV4-2 to TRBJ2-4; 9 bases map to TRBD1. Trimming cost V 0 bases and J 3 bases; bases outside gene matches: 6. Germline V gene sequence: CDR1 LGHNA, CDR2 YNFKEQ. This CDR3 contains 17 residues. The CDR3 sequence: CASSQETRQGGKNIQYF. In DNA form, the CDR3 reads TGTGCCAGCAGCCAAGAGACTAGACAGGGGGGCAAAAACATTCAGTACTTC.

The DNA of the CDR3 is TGTGCCAGTAGTAAAAGGCCCCTTACCATTGAAGCTTTCTTT. The encoded protein is CASSKRPLTIEAFF. This chain links TRBV19 with TRBJ1-1; no definite D call. Germline-derived CDR1 and CDR2 are LNHDA and SQIVND (reference sequence). The germline V and J ends were trimmed by 4 bases and 7 bases, with 16 bases remaining between them. This CDR3 has 14 amino acids.

This sequence joins TRBV11-1 and TRBJ2-1, with D perhaps TRBD1 or TRBD2 (5 bases each). Looked up from germline, CDR1 is SGHAT and CDR2 is FQDESV (reference sequence). The CDR3 has 15 amino acids. V was cut by 1 base and J by 6 bases, with 13 bases left in between. The CDR3 is CASSLVPGRVNEQFF. For the CDR3, the DNA is TGTGCCAGCAGCTTAGTTCCGGGGCGCGTCAATGAGCAGTTCTTC.

There are a few counts of this clone. This chain uses TRBV11-2 with TRBJ2-1, with D possibly called TRBD1 or TRBD2 (5 bases each). The CDR3 consists of 12 residues. CDR1 SGHAT and CDR2 FQNNGV come from the germline V gene. The V end was cut by 4 bases, the J end by 13 bases, with 14 bases between. The DNA of the CDR3 is TGTGCCAGCAGCTCCTTGTTTGGGGGTCAGTTCTTC. Translation: CASSSLFGGQFF.

The chain uses TRBV30 and TRBJ2-5; TRBD2 matches at 11 bases. The CDR3 covers 18 residues. Trimming removed 4 bases from V and 5 bases from J; junction bases left unmatched: 18. Germline-derived CDR1 and CDR2 are GTSNPN and SVGIG (reference sequence). Here the CDR3 DNA reads TGTGCCTGGAATTTTGGACTAGCGGGCCGCCCCGGGTGGGAGACCCAGTACTTC. Translation gives CAWNFGLAGRPGWETQYF. The full variable domain, rest sourced from reference TRBV30 and TRBJ2-5, is SQTIHQWPATLVQPVGSPLSLECTVEGTSNPNLYWYRQAAGRGLQLLFYSVGIGQISSEVPQNLSASRPQDRQFILSSKKLLLSDSGFYLCAWNFGLAGRPGWETQYFGPGTRLLVL.

The chain links TRBV2 to TRBJ2-3; D perhaps matches TRBD1 (5 bases). Germline V gene lookup returns CDR1 SNHLY and CDR2 FYNNEI. V lost 5 bases to trimming and J lost 9 bases, with 12 bases between them. The CDR3 is 12 amino acids. In nucleotides, the CDR3 is TGTGCCAGCAGTATCAAGTCAGGGACGCAGTATTTT. Amino acids: CASSIKSGTQYF.

The V call is TRBV5-6, the J call TRBJ2-5; possible D gene TRBD1, 6 bases. The V end was cut by 5 bases, the J end by 5 bases, with 16 bases between. The CDR3 has 14 residues. CDR1 is SGHDT, CDR2 YYEEEE, per germline. The chain's CDR3 is CASRLIQGRETQYF. The CDR3 DNA sequence: TGTGCCAGCAGATTAATACAGGGCAGGGAGACCCAGTACTTC.

The V and J genes are TRBV19 and TRBJ2-7; TRBD1 matches at 11 bases. The trim removed 7 bases at V and 2 bases at J, leaving 7 bases unmatched. In germline, CDR1 is LNHDA, CDR2 SQIVND (reference sequence). There are 15 residues in the CDR3. The DNA for the CDR3 is TGTGCCAGTATGACGAAGGGACAGGGGGCCTACGAGCAGTACTTC. It codes for CASMTKGQGAYEQYF.

This chain connects TRBV21-1 to TRBJ2-1; the D call TRBD2 from the table was never checked on the DNA. TRBV21-1 is given as a pseudogene. CDR3 length equals 18 residues. DNA of the CDR3: TGTGCCAGCAGCCCCCAAGGACTAGCGGGAGATTGGTACAATGAGCAGTTCTTC. Amino acid sequence: CASSPQGLAGDWYNEQFF.

The V gene is TRBV7-2, the J gene TRBJ1-4; D remains ambiguous. CDR3 length: 16 amino acids. From germline, CDR1 is SGHTA and CDR2 FQGNSA. V lost 5 bases, J lost 0 bases, and 13 bases lay in between. As DNA, the CDR3 is TGTGCCAGCAGCCCCCGTCGTGTTTCAACTAATGAAAAACTGTTTTTT. This translates into CASSPRRVSTNEKLFF.